This TCR beta chain was captured by sequencing in a study of T cell repertoires in cytomegalovirus infection. The overall study: From public TCR beta signatures came an indication of both CMV infection and matching HLA type.

With respect to this clonotype: Its antigen remains unidentified.

The CDR3 spans 14 residues. V gave up 3 bases and J gave up 4 bases, with 13 bases separating them. From germline, CDR1 is LNHDA and CDR2 SQIVND (reference sequence). From the reads, TCRdb called clonotypes with MiXCR, one entry per CDR3 protein. The table lists over 150,000 distinct CDR3 sequences, roughly 19% of them singletons, with 2.5% to 3% in the top ten. Study observations and caveats: Ex vivo responses were dominated by HLA-C-restricted CMV-specific TCR beta clonotypes.

The rearrangement uses TRBV19 and TRBJ2-7; D remains ambiguous. The sequencing sample was made of PBMCs. This receptor was identified in a human donor in good health (CMV status not recorded). Some clones in this sample may be carry-over from other donors' samples. The CDR3 DNA reads TGTGCCAGTAGTATGTATCACAGTGCGTACGAGCAGTACTTC. Amino acid sequence: CASSMYHSAYEQYF.